The subject of this entry is one TCR beta chain. As yet, its antigen is unknown. The data were taken from a study of Ad26.COV2.S vaccination and SARS-CoV-2 variants. Study-wide results and caveats: Placebo recipients trailed vaccine recipients in spike-specific TCR breadth. Analytic work on TCR breadth and depth might have understated the full extent of total T cell responses.

The treatment denotes: around 19 received Ad26.COV2.S at low or high dose, single or two shots; 5 received placebo; per-sample allocation not given. Sampling happened 63 days after the first vaccine or placebo injection. Boston provided a donor who was an adult aged 18-55 years. Immunization relied on an Ad26 vector, which expressed Wuhan-strain SARS-CoV-2 spike. The germline V and J ends were trimmed by 0 bases and 4 bases, with 7 bases remaining between them. Germline values: CDR1 SGHRS, CDR2 YFSETQ. This CDR3 comprises 13 residues. The repertoire was sequenced with immunoSEQ multiplex PCR; TCRdb's copy has only in-frame clones and lacks some. The table records 350,000 to 500,000 clones, 75% to 95% of them present only once.

Here the sequenced sample was peripheral blood, taken in a trial of Ad26.COV2.S vaccine versus placebo. This clonotype was obtained from a person between 18 and 60 years old who received the Ad26.COV2.S COVID-19 vaccine or a placebo. V is TRBV5-1 and J is TRBJ1-2; no clear D gene. In DNA, the CDR3 is TGCGCCAGCAGCTTGGACGGAACCTATGGCTACACCTTC. Translation gives CASSLDGTYGYTF.